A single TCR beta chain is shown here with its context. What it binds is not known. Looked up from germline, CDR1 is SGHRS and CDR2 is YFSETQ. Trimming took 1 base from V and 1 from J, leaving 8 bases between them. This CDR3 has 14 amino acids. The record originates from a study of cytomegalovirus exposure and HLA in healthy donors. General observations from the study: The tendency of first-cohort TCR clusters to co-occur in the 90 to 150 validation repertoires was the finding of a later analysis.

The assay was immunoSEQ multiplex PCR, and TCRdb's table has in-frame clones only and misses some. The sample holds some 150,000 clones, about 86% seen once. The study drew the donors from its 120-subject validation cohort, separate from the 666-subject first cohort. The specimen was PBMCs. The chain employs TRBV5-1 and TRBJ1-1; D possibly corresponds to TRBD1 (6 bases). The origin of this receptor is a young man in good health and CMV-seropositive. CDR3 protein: CASSLTGTNTEAFF. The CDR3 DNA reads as TGCGCCAGCAGCTTGACAGGGACGAACACTGAAGCTTTCTTT.